The following is a T cell receptor (beta chain) sequence with its context. The CDR3 is 16 residues long. From germline, CDR1 is LGHNA and CDR2 YNFKEQ. J lost 3 bases, V lost 3 bases, and 11 bases had no gene match. The data were produced by immunoSEQ multiplex PCR, yet TCRdb's version contains in-frame clones alone and is incomplete. This sample yields tens of thousands of clones, of which about 96% are seen a single time; about 0.2% belongs to the top ten. This specimen comes from a study of technical replicates of blood from several donors. The sequence was obtained from a human donor in good health. Source material: T cells isolated from PBMCs. The chain carries TRBV4-2 and TRBJ2-7; 7 positions match TRBD1. In DNA form, the CDR3 reads TGTGCCAGCAGCCACGAAGGACAGGTCCCAAACTACGAGCAGTACTTC. Translating gives CASSHEGQVPNYEQYF.